This record concerns one T cell receptor (beta chain) sequence. The data stem from a study of blood T cell repertoires in COVID-19. Study in general: Sources were T cells, B-cell-depleted T cells, or PBMCs; the material itself was cDNA or gDNA.

In the source study's methods: Estimated nucleated cell counts came from reference gene primer amplification. This table comes from immunoSEQ multiplex PCR, and its TCRdb copy is limited to in-frame clones, with some not included. From that table come the V and J calls and clone size; the DNA was used to work out D and trimming. The profile shows 120,000 to 150,000 clones, 85% of them singletons. V dropped 3 bases and J dropped 0 bases, with 15 bases sitting between them. This CDR3 region has 18 residues. Germline V gene lookup returns CDR1 SGHNT and CDR2 YENEEA. The material sequenced was peripheral blood. The sequence was collected from a man aged 45-65 years with acute or convalescent COVID-19. V usage is TRBV11-3 and J usage is TRBJ2-6; possibly TRBD1 for D (6 bases). The CDR3 DNA sequence: TGTGCCAGCAGCTTCGAGCACAGGGATATCTCTGGGGCCAACGTCCTGACTTTC. Protein: CASSFEHRDISGANVLTF.